This is a list of T cell receptor beta chains from one sample in a study of blood T cell repertoires in COVID-19. Libraries were prepared by immunoSEQ multiplex PCR; TCRdb keeps only in-frame clonotypes and omits some of them. In the table there are roughly 80,000 clones, approximately 80% of which are singletons. The sample was peripheral blood. These receptors originate from a human donor in a cohort sampled during active COVID-19. Both conserved end residues are part of each CDR3. A D gene is named only where the DNA matches it firmly. Clone size is stated in some rows and not others, as once, few, many or a class when expanded.

NA 18 TRBJ2-7 TRBV6-2/TRBV6-3 TRBD2 TGTGCCAGCAGTTCAAACCCGGGGACTAGCGGGGGCTCCTACGAGCAGTACTTC CASSSNPGTSGGSYEQYF
NA 12 TRBJ2-7 TRBV7-2 NA TGTGCCAGCAGCTCTCCCTCCTACGAGCAGTACTTC CASSSPSYEQYF
NA 14 TRBJ2-1 TRBV5-1 TRBD1 TGCGCCAGCAGCGCCCAGGGACAGATCAATGAGCAGTTCTTC CASSAQGQINEQFF
NA 14 TRBJ2-7 TRBV7-6 NA TGTGCCAGCAGCTTAGTGCCTAGCGTATCCGAGCAGTACTTC CASSLVPSVSEQYF
NA 15 TRBJ2-1 TRBV4-2 NA TGTGCCAGCACCCCTCAGGGGGGCTCCTACAATGAGCAGTTCTTC CASTPQGGSYNEQFF
once 16 TRBJ2-7 TRBV11-2 NA TGTGCCAGCAGCTCTCAGGGTGGGACAAGTAGTTACGAGCAGTACTTC CASSSQGGTSSYEQYF
NA 16 TRBJ2-1 TRBV2 TRBD1 TGTGCCAGCAGTGAACAGTCAGGGGGCGCCTACAATGAGCAGTTCTTC CASSEQSGGAYNEQFF
NA 14 TRBJ2-7 TRBV28 NA TGTGCCAGCAGGACAGGAGGTCCCTCCTACGAGCAGTACTTC CASRTGGPSYEQYF
NA 15 TRBJ1-2 TRBV4-1 NA TGCGCCAGCAGCCAAGATCCAGGTAGTGACTATGGCTACACCTTC CASSQDPGSDYGYTF
NA 13 TRBJ1-5 TRBV18 TRBD1 TGTGCCAGCTCAACAACAGGGGGACAGCCCCAGCATTTT CASSTTGGQPQHF
NA 13 TRBJ1-2 TRBV3-1/TRBV3-2 NA TGTGCCAGCAGCCAGACAGGAGCCTATGGCTACACCTTC CASSQTGAYGYTF
NA 14 TRBJ1-1 TRBV29-1 TRBD1 TGCAGCGCTGGGGGGACAGGGGGGAACACTGAAGCTTTCTTT CSAGGTGGNTEAFF
NA 14 TRBJ2-5 TRBV14 NA TGTGCCAGCAGCCAAGAGCGGATCCAAGAGACCCAGTACTTC CASSQERIQETQYF
NA 19 TRBJ2-6 TRBV19 TRBD1 TGTGCCAGTAGTATGAGGACCGGGACAGGGAGTTCGGGGGCCAACGTCCTGACTTTC CASSMRTGTGSSGANVLTF
NA 14 TRBJ2-1 TRBV11-2 TRBD1 TGTGCCAGCAGCCACCGGGACAGATTCCATGAGCAGTTCTTC CASSHRDRFHEQFF
once 13 TRBJ1-6 TRBV9 NA TGTGCCAGCAGCGTAGCCGAGTACTCACCCCTCCACTTT CASSVAEYSPLHF
NA 16 TRBJ2-7 TRBV5-1 TRBD1 TGCGCCAGCAGCTTGGAGTATAGGCAGGGGGCTCAAGAGCAGTACTTC CASSLEYRQGAQEQYF
NA 13 TRBJ2-7 TRBV5-1 TRBD2 TGCGCCAGCAGCTCGGGAGGAATCTACGAGCAGTACTTC CASSSGGIYEQYF
NA 15 TRBJ2-1 TRBV15 TRBD1 TGTGCCACCAGCAAGACAGGGAGTATCTACAATGAGCAGTTCTTC CATSKTGSIYNEQFF
once 16 TRBJ2-1 TRBV5-4 TRBD2 TGTGCCAGCAGCTTGGCCATGAGCGGGGGGTCAGATGAGCAGTTCTTC CASSLAMSGGSDEQFF
NA 13 TRBJ1-2 TRBV2 NA TGTGCCAGCAGACCGAGGGAGGACTATGGCTACACCTTC CASRPREDYGYTF
NA 14 TRBJ1-4 TRBV2 TRBD1 TGTGCCAGCAGTGGGCCGGGACAGGGTGAAAAACTGTTTTTT CASSGPGQGEKLFF
NA 13 TRBJ1-1 TRBV18 NA TGTGCCAGCTCACCATCCGGGTCCAACGAAGCTTTCTTT CASSPSGSNEAFF
once 17 TRBJ2-3 TRBV5-4 TRBD2 TGTGCCAGCAGCTTGGCCTCTAGCGGGCGTAGCACAGATACGCAGTATTTT CASSLASSGRSTDTQYF
few 13 TRBJ1-3 TRBV28 NA TGTGCCAGCAGCCGGGTTCGAGGAAACACCATATATTTT CASSRVRGNTIYF
once 15 TRBJ1-5 TRBV5-4 NA TGTGCCAGCAGCTTGGACCCCCTACCCGGTCAGCCCCAGCATTTT CASSLDPLPGQPQHF
NA 14 TRBJ1-5 TRBV6-5 NA TGTGCCAGCAGTTACTCGGGGGGTGTAGAGCCCCAGCATTTT CASSYSGGVEPQHF